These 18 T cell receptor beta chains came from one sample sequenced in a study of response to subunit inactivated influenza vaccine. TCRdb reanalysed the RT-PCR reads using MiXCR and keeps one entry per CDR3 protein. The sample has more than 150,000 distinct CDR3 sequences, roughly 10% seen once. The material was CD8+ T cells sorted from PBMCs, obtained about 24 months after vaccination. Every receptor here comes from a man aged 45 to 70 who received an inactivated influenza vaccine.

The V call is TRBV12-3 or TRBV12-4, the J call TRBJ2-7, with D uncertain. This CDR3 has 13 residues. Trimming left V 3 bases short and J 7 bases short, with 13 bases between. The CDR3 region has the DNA TGTGCCAGCAGTTTTTTGAGTGGGCGGGAGCAGTACTTC. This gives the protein CASSFLSGREQYF.

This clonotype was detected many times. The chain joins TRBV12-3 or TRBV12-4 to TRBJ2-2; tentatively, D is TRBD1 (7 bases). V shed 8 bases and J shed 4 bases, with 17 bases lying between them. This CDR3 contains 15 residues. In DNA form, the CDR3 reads TGTGCCAGCGTGGGAGGCAGGGGGTCCACCGGGGAGCTGTTTTTT. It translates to CASVGGRGSTGELFF.

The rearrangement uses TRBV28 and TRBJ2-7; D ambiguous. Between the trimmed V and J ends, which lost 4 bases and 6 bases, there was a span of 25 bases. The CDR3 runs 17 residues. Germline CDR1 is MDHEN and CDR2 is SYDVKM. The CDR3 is CASSYPLSGVYLGEQYF. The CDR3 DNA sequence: TGTGCCAGCAGTTATCCCCTTTCGGGTGTATATCTTGGCGAGCAGTACTTC.

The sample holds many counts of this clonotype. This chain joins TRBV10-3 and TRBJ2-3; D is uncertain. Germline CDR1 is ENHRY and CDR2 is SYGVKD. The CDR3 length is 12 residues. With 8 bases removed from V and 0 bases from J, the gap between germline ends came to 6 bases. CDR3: CAIGASTDTQYF. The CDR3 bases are TGTGCCATCGGAGCTAGCACAGATACGCAGTATTTT.

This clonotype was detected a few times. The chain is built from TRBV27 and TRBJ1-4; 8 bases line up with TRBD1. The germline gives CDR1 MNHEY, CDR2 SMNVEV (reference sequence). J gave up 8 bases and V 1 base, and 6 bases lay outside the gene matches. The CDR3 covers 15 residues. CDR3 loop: CASSLLAQGGEKLFF. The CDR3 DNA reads TGTGCCAGCAGTTTATTGGCACAGGGGGGGGAAAAACTGTTTTTT.

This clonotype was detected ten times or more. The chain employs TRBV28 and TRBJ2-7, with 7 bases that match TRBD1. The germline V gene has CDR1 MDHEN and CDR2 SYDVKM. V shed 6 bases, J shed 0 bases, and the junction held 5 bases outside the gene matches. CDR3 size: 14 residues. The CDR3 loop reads CASSNRDSSYEQYF. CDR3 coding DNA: TGTGCCAGCAGCAACCGGGACAGCTCCTACGAGCAGTACTTC.

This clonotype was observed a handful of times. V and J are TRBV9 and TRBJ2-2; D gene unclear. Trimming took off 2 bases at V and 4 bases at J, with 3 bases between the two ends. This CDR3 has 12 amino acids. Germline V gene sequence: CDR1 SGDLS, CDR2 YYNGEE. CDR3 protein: CASSVGTGELFF. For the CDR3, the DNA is TGTGCCAGCAGCGTGGGCACCGGGGAGCTGTTTTTT. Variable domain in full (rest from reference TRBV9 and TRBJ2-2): DSGVTQTPKHLITATGQRVTLRCSPRSGDLSVYWYQQSLDQGLQFLIQYYNGEERAKGNILERFSAQQFPDLHSELNLSSLELGDSALYFCASSVGTGELFFGEGSRLTVL.

The CDR3 spells CASSSGGANGYTF. The CDR3 DNA is TGTGCCAGCAGTTCAGGGGGCGCCAATGGCTACACCTTC. V gene TRBV12-3 or TRBV12-4 combines with J gene TRBJ1-2; TRBD1 matches at 8 bases. The CDR3 spans 13 residues. V was clipped by 4 bases and J by 6 bases; unmatched bases: 4.

CDR3 DNA: TGCAGTGCTTCCGGACGCCCGGAGGGGACTGAAGCTTTCTTT. Translated, it gives CSASGRPEGTEAFF. The chain links TRBV20-1 to TRBJ1-1; maybe TRBD1 (5 bases). Per the germline V gene, CDR1 is DFQATT and CDR2 is SNEGSKA (reference sequence). Trimming cost V 5 bases and J 5 bases, with 18 bases left between them. CDR3 size: 14 residues.

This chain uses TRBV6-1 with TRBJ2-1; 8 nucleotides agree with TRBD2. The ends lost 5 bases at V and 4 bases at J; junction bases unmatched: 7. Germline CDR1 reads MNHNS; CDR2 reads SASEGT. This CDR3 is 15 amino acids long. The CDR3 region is CASSPSGSEYNEQFF. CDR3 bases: TGTGCCAGCAGTCCGAGCGGGAGCGAATACAATGAGCAGTTCTTC.

For the CDR3, the DNA is TGTGCCAGCAGTTTCCCTAGGACTAGCGTCTCCTACGAGCAGTACTTC. Translation gives CASSFPRTSVSYEQYF. The genes are TRBV28 and TRBJ2-7; the match to TRBD2 covers 9 bases. The CDR3 totals 16 residues. The germline gives CDR1 MDHEN, CDR2 SYDVKM. J lost 0 bases, V lost 3 bases, and 6 bases had no gene match.

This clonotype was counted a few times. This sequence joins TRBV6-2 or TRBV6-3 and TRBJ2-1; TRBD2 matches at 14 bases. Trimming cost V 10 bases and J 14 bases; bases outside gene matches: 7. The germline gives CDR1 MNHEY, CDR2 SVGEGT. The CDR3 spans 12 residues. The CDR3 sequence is CATGLAGADEFF. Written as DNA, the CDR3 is TGTGCCACGGGACTAGCGGGAGCAGATGAGTTCTTC.

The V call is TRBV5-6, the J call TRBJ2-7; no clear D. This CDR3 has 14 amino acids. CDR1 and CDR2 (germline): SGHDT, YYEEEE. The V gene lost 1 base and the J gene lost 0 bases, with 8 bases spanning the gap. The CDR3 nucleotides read TGTGCCAGCAGCTTGATAGCCACCTCCTACGAGCAGTACTTC. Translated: CASSLIATSYEQYF.

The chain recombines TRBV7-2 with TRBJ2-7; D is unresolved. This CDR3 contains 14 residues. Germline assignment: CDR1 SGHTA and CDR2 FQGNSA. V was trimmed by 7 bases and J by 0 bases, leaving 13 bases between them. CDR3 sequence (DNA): TGTGCCAGCAACTCTCTCGATAGCTCCTACGAGCAGTACTTC. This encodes CASNSLDSSYEQYF.

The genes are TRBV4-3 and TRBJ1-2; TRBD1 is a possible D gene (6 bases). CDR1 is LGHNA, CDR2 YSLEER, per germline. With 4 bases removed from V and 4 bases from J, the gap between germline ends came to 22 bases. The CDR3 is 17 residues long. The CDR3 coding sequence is TGCGCCAGCAGCCCGGACCCCCCGGGACATCGACCCTATGGCTACACCTTC. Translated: CASSPDPPGHRPYGYTF.

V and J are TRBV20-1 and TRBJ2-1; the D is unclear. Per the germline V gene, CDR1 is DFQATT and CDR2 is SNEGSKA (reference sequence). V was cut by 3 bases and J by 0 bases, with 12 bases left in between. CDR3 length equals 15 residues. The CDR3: CSASGPYSSYNEQFF. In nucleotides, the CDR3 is TGCAGTGCTAGCGGACCATACAGCTCCTACAATGAGCAGTTCTTC.

DNA for the CDR3: TGTGCCAGCAGCAAGGGGGGGTCGCCCCAAGAGACCCAGTACTTC. Protein sequence: CASSKGGSPQETQYF. V usage is TRBV21-1 and J usage is TRBJ2-5; the D call TRBD1 from the table was never checked on the DNA. TRBV21-1 is designated a pseudogene. The CDR3 is 15 amino acids.

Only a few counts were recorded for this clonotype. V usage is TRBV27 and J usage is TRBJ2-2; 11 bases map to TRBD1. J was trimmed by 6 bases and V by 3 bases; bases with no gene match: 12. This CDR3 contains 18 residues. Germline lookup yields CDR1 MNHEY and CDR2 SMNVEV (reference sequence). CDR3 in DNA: TGTGCCAGCAGTTTCGGATCCGGGACAGGGGGAGGGGCCGGGGAGCTGTTTTTT. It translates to CASSFGSGTGGGAGELFF.